This record covers a single T cell receptor beta chain. Its antigen is currently unknown. In the PCR, 60 Vbeta and 13 Jbeta primers were used. Sequencing used immunoSEQ multiplex PCR; TCRdb keeps in-frame clones, though not all of them. The table records more than 150,000 clones, 76% of them present only once. The sample is drawn from a study of cytomegalovirus exposure and HLA in healthy donors. Study-level results: Researchers had no immune exposure information except CMV serostatus available. Most TCRs appeared rarely, but some public TCRs recurred in many donors.

Losses at the gene ends were 4 bases for V and 0 bases for J; bases not matched to a gene: 5. CDR3 length equals 15 residues. Germline values: CDR1 SGHVS, CDR2 FQNEAQ. This TCR was recovered from a man between 18 and 35 years old in good health and CMV-seronegative. The sequencing input was PBMCs. The rearrangement uses TRBV7-8 and TRBJ1-1, with 7 bases fitting TRBD1. Here the CDR3 DNA reads TGTGCCAGCAGCTATGGGACAGTGATGAACACTGAAGCTTTCTTT. It is translated as CASSYGTVMNTEAFF.